The 22 T cell receptor beta chains presented below share a single source sample, sequenced in a study of shared clonotypes between healthy human individuals. This table comes from immunoSEQ multiplex PCR, and its TCRdb copy is limited to in-frame clones, with some not included. The table shows around 2.5 million clones, with 93% occurring only once. The sequenced sample was naive CD4+ T cells from PBMCs. Subset here: CD45RA+ positively selected. The receptors shown here come from a man in his late teens or twenties in good health. Some clones in this sample may be carry-over from other donors' samples.

On this clone: Other DNA sequences of this sample code for an identical CDR3. V usage is TRBV5-8 and J usage is TRBJ2-5; D remains unclear. Germline CDR1 and CDR2: SGHTS and YDEGEE. V was trimmed by 0 bases and J by 1 base, leaving 7 bases between them. This CDR3 is built from 14 residues. CDR3 amino acids: CASSLEVSQETQYF. As DNA, the CDR3 is TGTGCCAGCAGCTTGGAGGTGAGCCAAGAGACCCAGTACTTC.

Comments on this clone: The sample holds other DNA sequences that translate to the same CDR3. V is TRBV5-1 and J is TRBJ2-1; tentatively, D is TRBD2 (5 bases). The CDR3 has 15 amino acids. CDR1 is SGHRS and CDR2 is YFSETQ in the germline V gene. Trimming shortened V by 4 bases and J by 0 bases, and 11 bases separated the two germline ends. This CDR3 reads CASSPLAGSYNEQFF. The DNA of the CDR3 is TGCGCCAGCAGCCCCTTGGCGGGCTCCTACAATGAGCAGTTCTTC.

The chain recombines TRBV9 with TRBJ2-7; possibly TRBD2 for D (5 bases). Trimming took 0 bases from V and 3 from J, leaving 13 bases between them. Germline V lookup: CDR1 SGDLS, CDR2 YYNGEE. This CDR3 contains 15 residues. CDR3 nucleotide sequence: TGTGCCAGCAGCGTAGAGGGCGGGCCTCACTACGAGCAGTACTTC. It yields the protein CASSVEGGPHYEQYF.

The chain employs TRBV28 and TRBJ2-5; 8 nucleotides match TRBD2. The CDR3 extends over 17 amino acids. With V trimmed by 2 bases and J by 7 bases, 15 bases remained unmatched. The germline gives CDR1 MDHEN, CDR2 SYDVKM. The CDR3 nucleotides read TGTGCCAGCAGTTTAACTCCCGGGACTAGTTCTTCGGGGACCCAGTACTTC. It translates to CASSLTPGTSSSGTQYF.

V and J are TRBV5-4 and TRBJ2-2, with D perhaps matching TRBD2 (6 bases). The V end lost 4 bases, the J end lost 2 bases, and 21 bases lay between the germline ends. The length of the CDR3 is 18 residues. Germline CDR1 is SGHNT and CDR2 is YYREEE (reference sequence). The DNA of the CDR3 is TGTGCCAGCAGCCCCCAACATCCGGGACTCCTAAACACCGGGGAGCTGTTTTTT. Its protein product is CASSPQHPGLLNTGELFF.

The rearrangement joins TRBV15 to TRBJ1-1; the D is unclear. The CDR3 is 14 amino acids. Trimming took off 0 bases at V and 4 bases at J, with 9 bases between the two ends. Germline V gene lookup returns CDR1 LNHNV and CDR2 YYDKDF (reference sequence). The CDR3 loop reads CATSRDFSTTEAFF. The CDR3 nucleotides read TGTGCCACCAGCAGAGATTTCTCAACCACTGAAGCTTTCTTT. The whole variable domain, filled in from reference TRBV15 and TRBJ1-1, reads DAMVIQNPRYQVTQFGKPVTLSCSQTLNHNVMYWYQQKSSQAPKLLFHYYDKDFNNEADTPDNFQSRRPNTSFCFLDIRSPGLGDTAMYLCATSRDFSTTEAFFGQGTRLTVV.

The chain couples TRBV2 to TRBJ2-7; D perhaps matches TRBD1 (6 bases). Germline CDR1 and CDR2: SNHLY and FYNNEI. V lost 6 bases to trimming and J lost 0 bases, with 24 bases between them. This CDR3 comprises 18 residues. As DNA, the CDR3 is TGTGCCAGCAGCTCGACTGACGCGTACCGGGACAACTCCTACGAGCAGTACTTC. Encoded protein: CASSSTDAYRDNSYEQYF.

The gene calls are TRBV9 and TRBJ1-4, with a tentative D call TRBD1 (5 bases). Trimming stripped 3 bases from V and 0 bases from J, with 15 bases between. Per the germline V gene, CDR1 is SGDLS and CDR2 is YYNGEE. This CDR3 spans 17 amino acids. CDR3 in DNA: TGTGCCAGCAGCGCGTTTGGGGGACCTGCAACTAATGAAAAACTGTTTTTT. Translating it yields CASSAFGGPATNEKLFF.

This chain joins TRBV4-3 and TRBJ2-1; possible D gene TRBD2, 6 bases. V was pared by 4 bases and J by 2 bases, with 24 bases between. The length of the CDR3 is 19 residues. The germline CDR1 and CDR2 sequences are LGHNA and YSLEER. CDR3 sequence reads: CASSPRGTGNPNAYNEQFF. CDR3 sequence (DNA): TGCGCCAGCAGCCCTAGAGGGACTGGCAACCCAAACGCCTACAATGAGCAGTTCTTC.

The chain employs TRBV28 and TRBJ2-6; D is possibly TRBD1 (6 bases). There are 16 residues in the CDR3. Germline V gives CDR1 MDHEN, CDR2 SYDVKM. The V and J ends lost 8 bases and 1 base respectively, with 15 bases between them. The chain's CDR3 is CASGTSRGSGANVLTF. As DNA, the CDR3 is TGTGCCAGCGGTACGTCCAGGGGATCTGGGGCCAACGTCCTGACTTTC.

This rearrangement joins TRBV6-1 to TRBJ1-2; 8 bases are shared with TRBD1. The junction had 8 bases not matched to a gene; V was cut back by 4 bases and J by 4 bases. Germline V gene lookup returns CDR1 MNHNS and CDR2 SASEGT. This CDR3 contains 15 residues. The CDR3 is CASSALGQGPYGYTF. The DNA of the CDR3 is TGTGCCAGCAGTGCCCTCGGACAGGGACCCTATGGCTACACCTTC.

The genes are TRBV27 and TRBJ2-1; maybe TRBD2 (6 bases). In germline, CDR1 is MNHEY, CDR2 SMNVEV (reference sequence). Trimming took off 5 bases at V and 6 bases at J, with 14 bases between the two ends. The CDR3 is made up of 14 amino acids. The DNA for the CDR3 is TGTGCCAGCAGTGCGGGACCTTCTCTCAATGAGCAGTTCTTC. Encoded protein: CASSAGPSLNEQFF.

The chain recombines TRBV11-2 with TRBJ1-4; D uncertain. Germline CDR1 and CDR2: SGHAT and FQNNGV. The CDR3 length is 15 residues. The V and J ends lost 3 bases and 0 bases respectively, with 8 bases between them. CDR3 in DNA: TGTGCCAGCAGCTTGAGCTATCCAACTAATGAAAAACTGTTTTTT. It codes for CASSLSYPTNEKLFF.

This chain joins TRBV7-2 and TRBJ2-3, with 14 bases matching TRBD2. V shed 10 bases, J shed 2 bases, and the junction held 8 bases outside the gene matches. Germline CDR1 reads SGHTA; CDR2 reads FQGNSA. This CDR3 has 16 residues. DNA for the CDR3: TGTGCCACCGGACTAGCGGGAGGCCAAGTCACAGATACGCAGTATTTT. It yields the protein CATGLAGGQVTDTQYF.

The chain is built from TRBV28 and TRBJ1-5; a possible D gene is TRBD1 (5 bases). With 5 bases removed from V and 0 bases from J, the gap between germline ends came to 8 bases. Germline V gene lookup returns CDR1 MDHEN and CDR2 SYDVKM. This CDR3 region has 14 residues. CDR3 amino acids: CASSGHVSNQPQHF. The DNA of the CDR3 is TGTGCCAGCAGTGGACACGTTAGCAATCAGCCCCAGCATTTT.

As to this clone: Sequence at one end of the junction differs from germline and may be a read error. The same CDR3 also results from other DNA sequences found in this sample. This chain links TRBV20-1 with TRBJ2-5; no firm D call. The CDR3 is 10 residues long. Germline V CDR1 and CDR2: DFQATT, SNEGSKA (reference sequence). DNA for the CDR3: TGCAGCGCTAGTACTGAGACCCAGTACTTC. This encodes CSASTETQYF.

The V and J genes are TRBV5-4 and TRBJ2-5; D gene uncertain. CDR1 is SGHNT and CDR2 is YYREEE in the germline V gene (reference sequence). This CDR3 has 14 residues. Between the trimmed V and J ends, which lost 3 bases and 2 bases, there was a span of 11 bases. The CDR3 loop reads CASSSGPRQETQYF. The CDR3 nucleotides read TGTGCCAGCAGCTCGGGCCCCAGACAAGAGACCCAGTACTTC.

A single count supports this clone. The rearrangement joins TRBV27 to TRBJ1-4; 11 bases map to TRBD1. V was pared by 2 bases and J by 7 bases, with 9 bases of the junction left unmatched. The CDR3 covers 17 residues. Germline V lookup: CDR1 MNHEY, CDR2 SMNVEV (reference sequence). The CDR3 here is CASSLVGQGARSEKLFF. In DNA, the CDR3 is TGTGCCAGCAGTTTAGTTGGACAGGGGGCGCGGAGTGAAAAACTGTTTTTT.

The rearrangement uses TRBV29-1 and TRBJ2-3; D may be TRBD1 (6 bases). The germline V and J ends were trimmed by 5 bases and 2 bases, with 11 bases remaining between them. CDR3 length equals 13 residues. Germline loops: CDR1 SQVTM, CDR2 ANQGSEA. CDR3 amino acids: CSVMGHYTDTQYF. In DNA form, the CDR3 reads TGCAGCGTTATGGGACACTACACAGATACGCAGTATTTT.

The chain recombines TRBV21-1 with TRBJ2-5; the D call in the table, TRBD1, was not verified against the DNA. TRBV21-1 is a listed pseudogene. The CDR3 consists of 19 residues. The CDR3 protein is CASSKDPRGTGGCQETQYF. In nucleotides, the CDR3 is TGTGCCAGCAGCAAAGACCCACGCGGGACAGGGGGTTGCCAAGAGACCCAGTACTTC.

This CDR3 is CASSLIGVGRAGYGYTF. CDR3 bases: TGTGCCAGCAGTTTAATAGGAGTGGGCAGGGCGGGGTATGGCTACACCTTC. V usage is TRBV27 and J usage is TRBJ1-2, with D maybe TRBD1 (5 bases). Germline V CDR1 and CDR2: MNHEY, SMNVEV (reference sequence). There are 17 residues in the CDR3. V dropped 2 bases and J dropped 5 bases, with 21 bases sitting between them.

This chain joins TRBV2 and TRBJ2-5, with D possibly matching TRBD1 (6 bases). Trimming stripped 8 bases from V and 2 bases from J, with 12 bases between. The CDR3 totals 13 residues. Germline values: CDR1 SNHLY, CDR2 FYNNEI. CDR3 residues: CASRDNRQETQYF. The CDR3 nucleotides are TGTGCCAGCCGGGACAACAGACAAGAGACCCAGTACTTC. Combining the CDR3 with reference TRBV2 and TRBJ2-5 gives the whole variable domain EPEVTQTPSHQVTQMGQEVILRCVPISNHLYFYWYRQILGQKVEFLVSFYNNEISEKSEIFDDQFSVERPDGSNFTLKIRSTKLEDSAMYFCASRDNRQETQYFGPGTRLLVL.